This T cell receptor beta chain was obtained from a study of control samples from healthy donors and cancer patients. The CDR3 covers 15 residues. Germline V gene lookup returns CDR1 MNHEY and CDR2 SMNVEV (reference sequence). Measured with immunoSEQ multiplex PCR; TCRdb has only the in-frame clones, and not every one. The table records more than 70,000 clones, approximately 90% of them present only once. The sequence was collected from a woman aged 30 to 39 in good health. J is TRBJ2-1 and V is TRBV27, with 9 nucleotides matching TRBD2. The sequencing sample was made of blood. CDR3 bases: TGTCCCCCCAGAAACCCGCGGGGGGGGGTTAATGAGCAGTTCTTC. Its protein product is CPPRNPRGGVNEQFF.